This T cell receptor (beta chain) was sequenced for a study of lymphopenia after photon versus proton radiotherapy. Sequencing was performed with immunoSEQ multiplex PCR; in TCRdb, only in-frame clones are kept and a portion is missing. The sample carries more than 10,000 clones, around 89% recorded once. The source material was peripheral blood, sampled from a patient treated with photon-based radiotherapy. This TCR was recovered from a man between 60 and 70 years old with pancreatic cancer.

The CDR3 loop is CASSGPVEYRTSAYGYTF. The CDR3 DNA reads TGTGCCAGCAGCGGCCCGGTGGAATACAGGACATCCGCCTATGGCTACACCTTC. The V and J genes are TRBV9 and TRBJ1-2, with a tentative D call TRBD1 (5 bases). Trimming removed 3 bases at V and 4 bases at J, with 25 bases between. This CDR3 is built from 18 residues. CDR1 is SGDLS, CDR2 YYNGEE, per germline.